The 11 T cell receptor beta chains reported below all come from one sample, sequenced in a study of shared T cell receptors in the human thymus. Data came from immunoSEQ multiplex PCR; TCRdb stores just in-frame clones and leaves some out. The sample contains about 500,000 clones, more than 75% of which appear only once. These data were likewise used in another study, on human thymus T cells.

Sequencing was carried out using thymocytes. All receptors come from a boy under two years old with a congenital heart defect.

This chain links TRBV4-1 with TRBJ2-1, with a tentative D call TRBD2 (6 bases). This CDR3 spans 12 amino acids. CDR1 and CDR2 (germline): MGHRA, YSYEKL. Trimming removed 1 base at V and 8 bases at J, with 6 bases between. The CDR3 nucleotides read TGCGCCAGCAGCCAAGGGAGGGATGAGCAGTTCTTC. Protein: CASSQGRDEQFF.

In DNA form, the CDR3 reads TGTGCCAGCAGCTTGGGGACAGCCAACACTGAAGCTTTCTTT. Translating it yields CASSLGTANTEAFF. V usage is TRBV5-4 and J usage is TRBJ1-1; D is perhaps TRBD1 (6 bases). With 0 bases removed from V and 2 bases from J, the gap between germline ends came to 8 bases. The germline V gene has CDR1 SGHNT and CDR2 YYREEE (reference sequence). The CDR3 is made up of 14 amino acids.

The chain joins TRBV2 to TRBJ2-1; D is perhaps TRBD1 (7 bases). Germline V gives CDR1 SNHLY, CDR2 FYNNEI. V gave up 1 base and J gave up 9 bases, with 28 bases separating them. This CDR3 region has 19 residues. In DNA form, the CDR3 reads TGTGCCAGCAGTGAAGTTAAAGGGGGCGTGGGGGGCGTGGGTGTTGAGCAGTTCTTC. Residues: CASSEVKGGVGGVGVEQFF.

V gene TRBV14 combines with J gene TRBJ1-1; TRBD1 aligns across 9 bases. The trim removed 3 bases at V and 1 base at J, leaving 9 bases unmatched. Germline-derived CDR1 and CDR2 are SGHDN and FVKESK. The CDR3 totals 17 residues. The CDR3 is CASSHRGTGGGNTEAFF. CDR3 nucleotide sequence: TGTGCCAGCAGCCACAGGGGCACAGGGGGCGGGAACACTGAAGCTTTCTTT. Complete variable domain (other parts from reference TRBV14 and TRBJ1-1): EAGVTQFPSHSVIEKGQTVTLRCDPISGHDNLYWYRRVMGKEIKFLLHFVKESKQDESGMPNNRFLAERTGGTYSTLKVQPAELEDSGVYFCASSHRGTGGGNTEAFFGQGTRLTVV.

This sequence joins TRBV30 and TRBJ2-1; D remains ambiguous. CDR3 length: 15 amino acids. Trimming cost V 0 bases and J 8 bases, with 17 bases left between them. Germline CDR1 reads GTSNPN; CDR2 reads SVGIG (reference sequence). DNA of the CDR3: TGTGCCTGGAGTGTAAGGAAGAGGTTGAAGGATGAGCAGTTCTTC. This gives the protein CAWSVRKRLKDEQFF.

This sequence joins TRBV5-4 and TRBJ1-4; TRBD1 matches at 8 bases. The V and J ends lost 4 bases and 2 bases, in that order; junction bases with no gene match: 10. This CDR3 is 17 amino acids long. The germline V gene encodes CDR1 SGHNT and CDR2 YYREEE (reference sequence). The chain's CDR3 is CASSRTQGVLTNEKLFF. CDR3 in DNA: TGTGCCAGCAGCCGTACACAGGGGGTTTTGACTAATGAAAAACTGTTTTTT. Based on the CDR3 plus reference TRBV5-4 and TRBJ1-4, the full variable domain is ETGVTQSPTHLIKTRGQQVTLRCSSQSGHNTVSWYQQALGQGPQFIFQYYREEENGRGNFPPRFSGLQFPNYSSELNVNALELDDSALYLCASSRTQGVLTNEKLFFGSGTQLSVL.

The V gene is TRBV14, the J gene TRBJ2-7, with TRBD2 matching 8 bases. The CDR3 totals 16 residues. V shed 1 base and J 2 bases; nucleotides not matched to a gene: 7. CDR1 and CDR2 (germline): SGHDN, FVKESK. This CDR3 is CASSQVGSGSTYEQYF. CDR3 nucleotides: TGTGCCAGCAGCCAAGTCGGAAGCGGGAGTACCTACGAGCAGTACTTC.

The chain employs TRBV6-5 and TRBJ1-2; the D is unclear. Trimming took 0 bases from V and 4 from J, leaving 15 bases between them. The CDR3 sequence is 16 residues long. Germline values: CDR1 MNHEY, CDR2 SVGAGI. CDR3 amino acids: CASSYSIVISGYGYTF. As DNA, the CDR3 is TGTGCCAGCAGTTACTCGATAGTCATTAGTGGCTATGGCTACACCTTC.

The V call is TRBV7-8, the J call TRBJ2-7; no reliable D call. Per the germline V gene, CDR1 is SGHVS and CDR2 is FQNEAQ. The CDR3 loop spans 11 amino acids. V was cut by 5 bases and J by 1 base, with 3 bases left in between. CDR3 DNA sequence: TGTGCCAGCAGCCCATCCTACGAGCAGTACTTC. The encoded protein is CASSPSYEQYF.

The table lists this clone with a few counts. The chain links TRBV19 to TRBJ2-7, with 10 bases identical to TRBD1. The CDR3 runs to 13 residues. Looked up from germline, CDR1 is LNHDA and CDR2 is SQIVND (reference sequence). V lost 6 bases, J lost 4 bases, and 3 bases stayed unmatched. The chain's CDR3 is CASRGTGVYEQYF. In DNA, the CDR3 is TGTGCCAGTAGGGGGACAGGGGTGTACGAGCAGTACTTC.

This clone has more than one count but fewer than ten. V gene TRBV28 combines with J gene TRBJ2-7; 10 bases agree with TRBD2. Trimming cost V 5 bases and J 3 bases; bases outside gene matches: 7. The CDR3 is 15 amino acids. Germline V gene sequence: CDR1 MDHEN, CDR2 SYDVKM. The CDR3 sequence: CASSPLAGVLYEQYF. CDR3 nucleotide sequence: TGTGCCAGCAGTCCGCTAGCGGGAGTGCTCTACGAGCAGTACTTC. Based on the CDR3 plus reference TRBV28 and TRBJ2-7, the full variable domain is DVKVTQSSRYLVKRTGEKVFLECVQDMDHENMFWYRQDPGLGLRLIYFSYDVKMKEKGDIPEGYSVSREKKERFSLILESASTNQTSMYLCASSPLAGVLYEQYFGPGTRLTVT.